These 3 T cell receptor beta chains share one sample of origin, sequenced in a study of blood T cell repertoires in COVID-19. Assay: immunoSEQ multiplex PCR; the TCRdb copy retains only in-frame clones and omits some. The top ten clones hold 7% to 9% of a sample with around 81,000 clones, 82% of them seen once. Sequencing was carried out using peripheral blood. These receptors were obtained from a human donor in a cohort sampled during active COVID-19.

The chain has TRBV7-8 and TRBJ2-2; 9 positions agree with TRBD1. The ends lost 5 bases at V and 2 bases at J; junction bases unmatched: 21. The CDR3 sequence is 21 residues long. Germline V gives CDR1 SGHVS, CDR2 FQNEAQ. In DNA form, the CDR3 reads TGTGCCAGCAGCCCATATAGGGTACTGGGACAGGGTATTAGAAACACCGGGGAGCTGTTTTTT. This translates into CASSPYRVLGQGIRNTGELFF.

The chain employs TRBV19 and TRBJ1-2, with D maybe TRBD1 (5 bases). V shed 6 bases and J shed 7 bases, with 15 bases lying between them. CDR3 length: 13 residues. CDR1 and CDR2 from the germline V gene are LNHDA and SQIVND (reference sequence). The CDR3 sequence is CASRTAMGGGYTF. The CDR3, as DNA: TGTGCCAGTAGGACAGCGATGGGGGGTGGCTACACCTTC.

This clone was recorded once. The genes are TRBV19 and TRBJ2-7, with 8 bases lining up with TRBD1. Trimming took 5 bases from V and 0 from J; bases not matched to a gene: 6. Germline values: CDR1 LNHDA, CDR2 SQIVND (reference sequence). The CDR3 spans 15 residues. This CDR3 is CASSLDRANSYEQYF. In nucleotides, the CDR3 is TGTGCCAGTAGTCTGGACAGGGCCAACTCCTACGAGCAGTACTTC.